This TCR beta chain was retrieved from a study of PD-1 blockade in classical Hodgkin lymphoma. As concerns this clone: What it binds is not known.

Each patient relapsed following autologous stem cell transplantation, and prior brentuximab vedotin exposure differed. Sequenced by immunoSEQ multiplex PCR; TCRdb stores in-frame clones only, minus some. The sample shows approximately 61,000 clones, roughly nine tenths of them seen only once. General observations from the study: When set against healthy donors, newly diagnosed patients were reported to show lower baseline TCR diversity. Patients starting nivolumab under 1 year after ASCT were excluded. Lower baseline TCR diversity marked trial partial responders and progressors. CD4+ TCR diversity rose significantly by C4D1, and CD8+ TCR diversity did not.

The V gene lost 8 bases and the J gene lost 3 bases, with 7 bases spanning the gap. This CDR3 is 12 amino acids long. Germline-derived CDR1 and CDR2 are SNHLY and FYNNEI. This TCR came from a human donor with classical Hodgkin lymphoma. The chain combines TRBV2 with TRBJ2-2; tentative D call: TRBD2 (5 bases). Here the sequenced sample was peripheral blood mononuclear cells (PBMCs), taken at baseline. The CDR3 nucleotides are TGTGCCAGCTTCGGGGACACCGGGGAGCTGTTTTTT. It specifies CASFGDTGELFF.